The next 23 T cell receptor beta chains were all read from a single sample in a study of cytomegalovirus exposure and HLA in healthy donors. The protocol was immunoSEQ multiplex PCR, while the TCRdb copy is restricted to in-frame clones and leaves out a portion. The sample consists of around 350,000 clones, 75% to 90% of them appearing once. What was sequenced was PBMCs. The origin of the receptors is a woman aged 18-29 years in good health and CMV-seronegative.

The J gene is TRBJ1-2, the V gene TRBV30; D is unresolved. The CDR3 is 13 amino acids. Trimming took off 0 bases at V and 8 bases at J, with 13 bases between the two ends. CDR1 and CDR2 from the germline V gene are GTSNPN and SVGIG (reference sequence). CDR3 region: CAWSVGGLGGYTF. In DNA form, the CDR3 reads TGTGCCTGGAGTGTCGGAGGGTTAGGGGGCTACACCTTC.

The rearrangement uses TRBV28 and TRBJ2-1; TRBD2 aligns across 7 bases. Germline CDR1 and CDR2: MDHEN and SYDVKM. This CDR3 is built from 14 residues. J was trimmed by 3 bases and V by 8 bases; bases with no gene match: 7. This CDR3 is CASSSSGHYNEQFF. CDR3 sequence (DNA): TGTGCCAGCTCGTCTAGCGGCCACTACAATGAGCAGTTCTTC.

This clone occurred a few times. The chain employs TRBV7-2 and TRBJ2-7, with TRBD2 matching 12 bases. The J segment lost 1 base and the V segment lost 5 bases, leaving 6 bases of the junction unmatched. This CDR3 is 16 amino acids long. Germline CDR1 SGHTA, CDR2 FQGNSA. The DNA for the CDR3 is TGTGCCAGCAGCATTGGGACTAGCGGGCTATCCTACGAGCAGTACTTC. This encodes CASSIGTSGLSYEQYF.

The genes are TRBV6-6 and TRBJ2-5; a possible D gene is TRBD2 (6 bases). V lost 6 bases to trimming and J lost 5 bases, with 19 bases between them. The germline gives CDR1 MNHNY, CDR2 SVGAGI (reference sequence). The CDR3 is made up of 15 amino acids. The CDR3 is CASSAPTSWWETQYF. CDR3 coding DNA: TGTGCCAGCAGCGCCCCGACTAGTTGGTGGGAGACCCAGTACTTC.

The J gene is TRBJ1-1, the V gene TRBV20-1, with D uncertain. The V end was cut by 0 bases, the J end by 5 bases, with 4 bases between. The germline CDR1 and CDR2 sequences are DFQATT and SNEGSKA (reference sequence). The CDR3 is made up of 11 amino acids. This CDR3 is CSARDLTEAFF. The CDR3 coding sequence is TGCAGTGCTAGAGATTTAACTGAAGCTTTCTTT.

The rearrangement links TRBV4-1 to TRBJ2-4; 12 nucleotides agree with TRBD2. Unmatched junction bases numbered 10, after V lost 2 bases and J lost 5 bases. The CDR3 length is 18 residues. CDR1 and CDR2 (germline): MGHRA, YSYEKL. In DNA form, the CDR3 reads TGCGCCAGCAGCCAACTAGCGGGAGGGAGGGAGTTGGAAAACATTCAGTACTTC. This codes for CASSQLAGGRELENIQYF.

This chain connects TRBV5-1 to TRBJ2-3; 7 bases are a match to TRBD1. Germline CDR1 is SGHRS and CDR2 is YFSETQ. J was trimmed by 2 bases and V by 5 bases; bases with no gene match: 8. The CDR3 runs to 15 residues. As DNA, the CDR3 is TGCGCCAGCAGACAGACAGGGCTTTACACAGATACGCAGTATTTT. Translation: CASRQTGLYTDTQYF.

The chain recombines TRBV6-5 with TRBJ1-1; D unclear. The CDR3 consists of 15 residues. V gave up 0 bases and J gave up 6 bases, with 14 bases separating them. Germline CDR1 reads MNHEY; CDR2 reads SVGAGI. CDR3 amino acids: CASSYSRGRGPEAFF. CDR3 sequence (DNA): TGTGCCAGCAGTTACTCTAGAGGACGGGGTCCTGAAGCTTTCTTT.

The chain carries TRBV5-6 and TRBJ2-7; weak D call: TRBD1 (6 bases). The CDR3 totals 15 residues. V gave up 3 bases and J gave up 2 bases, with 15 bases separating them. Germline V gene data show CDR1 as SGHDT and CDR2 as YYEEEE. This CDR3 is CASSSTGWSAYEQYF. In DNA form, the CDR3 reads TGTGCCAGCAGCTCCACAGGGTGGAGCGCCTACGAGCAGTACTTC.

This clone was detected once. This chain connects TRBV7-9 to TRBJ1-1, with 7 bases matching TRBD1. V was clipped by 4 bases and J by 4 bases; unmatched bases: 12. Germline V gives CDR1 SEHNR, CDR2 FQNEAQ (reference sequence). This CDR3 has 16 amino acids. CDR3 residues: CASSSRDREVPTEAFF. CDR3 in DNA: TGTGCCAGCAGCTCAAGAGACAGGGAGGTTCCCACTGAAGCTTTCTTT.

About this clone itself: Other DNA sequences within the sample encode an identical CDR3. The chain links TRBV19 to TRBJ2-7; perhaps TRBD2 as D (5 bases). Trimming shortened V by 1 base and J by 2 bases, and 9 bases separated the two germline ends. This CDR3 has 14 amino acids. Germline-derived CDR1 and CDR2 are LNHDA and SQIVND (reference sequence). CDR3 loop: CASSIGPGAYEQYF. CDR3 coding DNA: TGTGCCAGTAGTATAGGCCCCGGGGCCTACGAGCAGTACTTC.

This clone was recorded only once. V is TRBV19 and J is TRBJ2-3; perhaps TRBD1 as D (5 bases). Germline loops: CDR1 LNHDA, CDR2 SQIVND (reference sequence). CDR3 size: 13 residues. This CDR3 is CAASAGRTDTQYF. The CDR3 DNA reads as TGTGCGGCGTCGGCAGGGCGCACAGATACGCAGTATTTT.

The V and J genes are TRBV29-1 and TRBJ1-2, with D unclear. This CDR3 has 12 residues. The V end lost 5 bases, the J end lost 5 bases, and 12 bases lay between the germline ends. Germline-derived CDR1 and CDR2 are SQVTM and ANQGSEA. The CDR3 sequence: CSVPANPYGYTF. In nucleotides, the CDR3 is TGCAGCGTTCCAGCGAACCCATATGGCTACACCTTC.

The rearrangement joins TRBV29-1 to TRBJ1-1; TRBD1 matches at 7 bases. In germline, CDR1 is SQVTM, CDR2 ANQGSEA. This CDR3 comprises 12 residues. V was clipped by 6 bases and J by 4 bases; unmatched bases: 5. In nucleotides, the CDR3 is TGCAGCGTCTTGGAGGGGGCCACTGAAGCTTTCTTT. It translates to CSVLEGATEAFF. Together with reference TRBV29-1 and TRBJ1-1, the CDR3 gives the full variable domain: SAVISQKPSRDICQRGTSLTIQCQVDSQVTMMFWYRQQPGQSLTLIATANQGSEATYESGFVIDKFPISRPNLTFSTLTVSNMSPEDSSIYLCSVLEGATEAFFGQGTRLTVV.

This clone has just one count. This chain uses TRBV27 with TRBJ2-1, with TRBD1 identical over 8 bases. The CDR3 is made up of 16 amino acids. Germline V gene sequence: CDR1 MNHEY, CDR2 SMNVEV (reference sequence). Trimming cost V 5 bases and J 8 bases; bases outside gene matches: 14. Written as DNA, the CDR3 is TGTGCCAGCAGTCCTCTCGGCTCAGGGGGCTTTGATGAGCAGTTCTTC. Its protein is CASSPLGSGGFDEQFF.

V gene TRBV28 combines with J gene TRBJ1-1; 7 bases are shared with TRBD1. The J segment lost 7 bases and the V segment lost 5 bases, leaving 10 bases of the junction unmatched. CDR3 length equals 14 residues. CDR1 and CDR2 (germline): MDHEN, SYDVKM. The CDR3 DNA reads TGTGCCAGCAGTGGACAGGTGGGTGTGAGTGAAGCTTTCTTT. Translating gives CASSGQVGVSEAFF.

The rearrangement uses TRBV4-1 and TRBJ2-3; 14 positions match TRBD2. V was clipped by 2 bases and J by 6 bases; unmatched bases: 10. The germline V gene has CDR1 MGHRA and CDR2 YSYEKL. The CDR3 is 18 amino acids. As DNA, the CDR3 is TGCGCCAGCAGCCAACTAGAGACTAGCGGGAGGGGATTTGATACGCAGTATTTT. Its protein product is CASSQLETSGRGFDTQYF.

CDR3: CSEDARGNTEAFF. The CDR3 region has the DNA TGCAGTGAGGATGCTCGCGGGAACACTGAAGCTTTCTTT. The rearrangement uses TRBV29-1 and TRBJ1-1; D is ambiguous. This CDR3 has 13 amino acids. Germline CDR1 and CDR2: SQVTM and ANQGSEA.

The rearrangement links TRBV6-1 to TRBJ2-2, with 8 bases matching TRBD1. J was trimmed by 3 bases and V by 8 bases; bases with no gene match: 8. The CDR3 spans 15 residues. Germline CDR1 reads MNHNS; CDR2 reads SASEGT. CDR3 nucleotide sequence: TGTGCCAGCCAGACAGGGGAGGACCACACCGGGGAGCTGTTTTTT. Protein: CASQTGEDHTGELFF.

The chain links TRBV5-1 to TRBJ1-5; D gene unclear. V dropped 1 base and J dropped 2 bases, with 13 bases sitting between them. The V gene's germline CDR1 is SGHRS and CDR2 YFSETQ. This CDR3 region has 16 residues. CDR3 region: CASSLSGWGGNQPQHF. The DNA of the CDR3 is TGCGCCAGCAGCTTGAGCGGGTGGGGTGGCAATCAGCCCCAGCATTTT. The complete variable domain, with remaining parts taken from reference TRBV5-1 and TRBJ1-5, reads KAGVTQTPRYLIKTRGQQVTLSCSPISGHRSVSWYQQTPGQGLQFLFEYFSETQRNKGNFPGRFSGRQFSNSRSEMNVSTLELGDSALYLCASSLSGWGGNQPQHFGDGTRLSIL.

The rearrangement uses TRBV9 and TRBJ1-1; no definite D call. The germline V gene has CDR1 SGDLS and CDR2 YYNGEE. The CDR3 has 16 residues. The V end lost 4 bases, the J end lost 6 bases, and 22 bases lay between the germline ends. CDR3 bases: TGTGCCAGCAGCCCCTCCCCTATAAGCGAGTTCGCTGAAGCTTTCTTT. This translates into CASSPSPISEFAEAFF.

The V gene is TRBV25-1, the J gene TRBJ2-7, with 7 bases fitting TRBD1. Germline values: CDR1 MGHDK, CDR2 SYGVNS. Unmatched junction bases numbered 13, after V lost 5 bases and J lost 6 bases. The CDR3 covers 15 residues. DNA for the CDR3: TGTGCCAGCAGTCAGGGGGTCCGCCCTCCAGGCGAGCAGTACTTC. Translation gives CASSQGVRPPGEQYF.

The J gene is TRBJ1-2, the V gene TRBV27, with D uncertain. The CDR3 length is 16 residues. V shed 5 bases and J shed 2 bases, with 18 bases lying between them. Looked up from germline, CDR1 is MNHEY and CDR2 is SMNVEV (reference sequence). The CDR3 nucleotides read TGTGCCAGCAGTCCTACCTCACGGGGTCGAAACTATGGCTACACCTTC. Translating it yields CASSPTSRGRNYGYTF.